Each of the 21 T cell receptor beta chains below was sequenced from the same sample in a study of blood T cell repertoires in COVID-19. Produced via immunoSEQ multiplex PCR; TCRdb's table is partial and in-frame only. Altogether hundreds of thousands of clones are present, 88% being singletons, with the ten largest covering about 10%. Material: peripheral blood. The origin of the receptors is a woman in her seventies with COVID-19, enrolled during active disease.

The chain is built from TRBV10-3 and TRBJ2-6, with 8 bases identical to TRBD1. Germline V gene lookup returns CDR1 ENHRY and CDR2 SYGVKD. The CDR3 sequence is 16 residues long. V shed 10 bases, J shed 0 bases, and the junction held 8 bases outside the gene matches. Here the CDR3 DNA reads TGTGCCACCTTGGACAGGGTTCCCTCTGGGGCCAACGTCCTGACTTTC. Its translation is CATLDRVPSGANVLTF.

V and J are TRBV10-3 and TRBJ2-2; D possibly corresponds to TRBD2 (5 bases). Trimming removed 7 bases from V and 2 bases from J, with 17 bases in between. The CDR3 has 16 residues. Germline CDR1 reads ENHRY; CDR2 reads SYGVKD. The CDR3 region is CAITGGGQLNTGELFF. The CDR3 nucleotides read TGTGCCATCACGGGTGGCGGGCAGCTTAACACCGGGGAGCTGTTTTTT.

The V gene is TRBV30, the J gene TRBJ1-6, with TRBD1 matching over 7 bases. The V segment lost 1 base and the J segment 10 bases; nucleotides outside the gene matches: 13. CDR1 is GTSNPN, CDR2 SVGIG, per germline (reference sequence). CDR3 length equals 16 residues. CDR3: CAWSARGIKGKSPLHF. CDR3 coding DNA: TGTGCCTGGAGTGCCAGGGGGATAAAGGGTAAATCACCCCTCCACTTT. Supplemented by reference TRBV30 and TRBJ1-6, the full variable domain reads SQTIHQWPATLVQPVGSPLSLECTVEGTSNPNLYWYRQAAGRGLQLLFYSVGIGQISSEVPQNLSASRPQDRQFILSSKKLLLSDSGFYLCAWSARGIKGKSPLHFGNGTRLTVT.

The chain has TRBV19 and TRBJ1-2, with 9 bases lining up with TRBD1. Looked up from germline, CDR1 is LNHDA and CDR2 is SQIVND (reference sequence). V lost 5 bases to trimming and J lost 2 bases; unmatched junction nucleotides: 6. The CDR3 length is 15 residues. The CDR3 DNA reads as TGTGCCAGTAGTTTTGTGACAGGGGGGAACTATGGCTACACCTTC. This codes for CASSFVTGGNYGYTF. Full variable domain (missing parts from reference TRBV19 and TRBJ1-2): DGGITQSPKYLFRKEGQNVTLSCEQNLNHDAMYWYRQDPGQGLRLIYYSQIVNDFQKGDIAEGYSVSREKKESFPLTVTSAQKNPTAFYLCASSFVTGGNYGYTFGSGTRLTVV.

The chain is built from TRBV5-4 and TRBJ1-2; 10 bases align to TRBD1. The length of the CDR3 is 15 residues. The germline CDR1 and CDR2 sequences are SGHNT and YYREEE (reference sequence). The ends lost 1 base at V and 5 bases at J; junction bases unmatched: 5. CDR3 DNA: TGTGCCAGCAGCTTGAGACAGGGGGCAGGATATGGCTACACCTTC. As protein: CASSLRQGAGYGYTF.

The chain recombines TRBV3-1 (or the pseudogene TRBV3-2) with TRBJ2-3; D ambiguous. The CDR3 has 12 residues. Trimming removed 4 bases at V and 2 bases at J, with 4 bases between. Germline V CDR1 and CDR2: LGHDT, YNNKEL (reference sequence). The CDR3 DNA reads TGTGCCAGCAGCCTTATCACAGATACGCAGTATTTT. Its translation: CASSLITDTQYF.

The CDR3 coding sequence is TGTGCCAGCAGCGCCAGCGGGAGCTCCTACAATGAGCAGTTCTTC. This sequence encodes CASSASGSSYNEQFF. The chain combines TRBV9 with TRBJ2-1, with 8 bases aligning to TRBD2. This CDR3 has 15 residues. Germline loops: CDR1 SGDLS, CDR2 YYNGEE. Trimming removed 3 bases from V and 0 bases from J; junction bases left unmatched: 2.

The CDR3 coding sequence is TGTGCCAGCAGCTTCGGAGACAGGGAATTACCCCAGCATTTT. It is translated as CASSFGDRELPQHF. The chain joins TRBV9 to TRBJ1-5, with 7 bases that match TRBD1. CDR1 is SGDLS and CDR2 is YYNGEE in the germline V gene. This CDR3 contains 14 residues. J was trimmed by 10 bases and V by 4 bases; bases with no gene match: 11.

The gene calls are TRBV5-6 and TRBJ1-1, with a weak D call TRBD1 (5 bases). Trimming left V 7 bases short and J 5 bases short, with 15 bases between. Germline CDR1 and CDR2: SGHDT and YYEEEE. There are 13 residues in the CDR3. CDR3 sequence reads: CASFHTGGTEAFF. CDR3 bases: TGTGCCAGCTTCCATACGGGGGGAACTGAAGCTTTCTTT.

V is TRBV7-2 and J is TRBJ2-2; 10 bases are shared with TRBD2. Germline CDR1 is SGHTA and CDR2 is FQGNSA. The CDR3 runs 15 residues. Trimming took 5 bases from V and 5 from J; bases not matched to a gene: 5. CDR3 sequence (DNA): TGTGCCAGCAGCGGACTAGCGGCCGGGACCGGGGAGCTGTTTTTT. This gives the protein CASSGLAAGTGELFF.

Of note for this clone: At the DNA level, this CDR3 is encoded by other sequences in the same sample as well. The CDR3 loop is CAISAGTGNTEAFF. For the CDR3, the DNA is TGTGCCATCAGCGCCGGGACAGGGAACACTGAAGCTTTCTTT. V is TRBV10-3 and J is TRBJ1-1, with TRBD1 identical over 8 bases. Germline V gene data show CDR1 as ENHRY and CDR2 as SYGVKD. This CDR3 has 14 residues. V dropped 6 bases and J dropped 1; count of bases not matched to a gene: 4.

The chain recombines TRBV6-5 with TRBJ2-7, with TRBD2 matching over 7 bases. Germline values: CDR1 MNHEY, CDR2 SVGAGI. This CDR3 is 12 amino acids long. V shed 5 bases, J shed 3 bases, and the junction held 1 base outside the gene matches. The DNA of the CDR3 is TGTGCCAGCAGTCGGGGGGACTACGAGCAGTACTTC. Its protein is CASSRGDYEQYF.

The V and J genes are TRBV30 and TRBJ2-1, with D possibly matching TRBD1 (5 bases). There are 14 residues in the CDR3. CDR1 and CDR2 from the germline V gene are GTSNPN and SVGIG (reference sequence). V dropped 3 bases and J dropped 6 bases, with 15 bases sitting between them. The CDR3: CAWRADKGSNEQFF. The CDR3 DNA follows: TGTGCCTGGAGAGCCGACAAGGGGTCCAATGAGCAGTTCTTC.

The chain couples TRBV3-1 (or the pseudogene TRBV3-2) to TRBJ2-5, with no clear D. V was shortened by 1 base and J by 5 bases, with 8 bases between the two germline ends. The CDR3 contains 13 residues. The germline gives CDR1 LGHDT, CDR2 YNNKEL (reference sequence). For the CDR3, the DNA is TGTGCCAGCAGCCAAGTTGCGGTGGAGACCCAGTACTTC. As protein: CASSQVAVETQYF.

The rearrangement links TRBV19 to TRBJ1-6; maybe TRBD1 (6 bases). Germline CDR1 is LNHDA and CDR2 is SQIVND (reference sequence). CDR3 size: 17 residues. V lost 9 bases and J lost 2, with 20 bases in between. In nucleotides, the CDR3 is TGTGCCAGCCGCCTTAACCCCCAGGGGACCTATAATTCACCCCTCCACTTT. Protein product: CASRLNPQGTYNSPLHF.

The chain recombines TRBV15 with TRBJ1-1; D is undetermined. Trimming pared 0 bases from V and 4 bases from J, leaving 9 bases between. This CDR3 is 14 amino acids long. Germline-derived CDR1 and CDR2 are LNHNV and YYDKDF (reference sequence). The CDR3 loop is CATSRDRGSTEAFF. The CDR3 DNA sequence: TGTGCCACCAGCAGAGATCGAGGGAGCACTGAAGCTTTCTTT.

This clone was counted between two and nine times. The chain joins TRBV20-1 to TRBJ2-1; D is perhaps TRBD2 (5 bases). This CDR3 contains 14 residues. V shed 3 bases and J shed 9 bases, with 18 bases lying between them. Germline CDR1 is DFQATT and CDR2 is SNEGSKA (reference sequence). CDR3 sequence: CSASGSGVRTEQFF. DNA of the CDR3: TGCAGTGCTAGTGGGAGTGGCGTTCGTACTGAGCAGTTCTTC.

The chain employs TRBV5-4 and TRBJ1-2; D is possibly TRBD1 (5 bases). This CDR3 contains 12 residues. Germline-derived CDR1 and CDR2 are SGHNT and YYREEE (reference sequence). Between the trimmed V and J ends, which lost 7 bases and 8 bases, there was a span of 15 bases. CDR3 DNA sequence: TGTGCCAGCGCCACAGGAACTTGGGGCTACACCTTC. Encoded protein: CASATGTWGYTF.

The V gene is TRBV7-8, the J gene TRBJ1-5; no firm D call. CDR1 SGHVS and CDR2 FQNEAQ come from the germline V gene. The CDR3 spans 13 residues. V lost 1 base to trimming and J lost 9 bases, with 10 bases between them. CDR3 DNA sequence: TGTGCCAGCAGCTTAGAATGGGCTGCGCCCCAGCATTTT. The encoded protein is CASSLEWAAPQHF.

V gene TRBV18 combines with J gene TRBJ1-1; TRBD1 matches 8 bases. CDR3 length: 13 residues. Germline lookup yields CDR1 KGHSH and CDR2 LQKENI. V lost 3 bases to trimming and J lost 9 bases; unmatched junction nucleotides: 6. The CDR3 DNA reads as TGTGCCAGCTCACCCCCGGGACAGGAGAAAGCTTTCTTT. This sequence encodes CASSPPGQEKAFF. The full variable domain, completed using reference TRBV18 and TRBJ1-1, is NAGVMQNPRHLVRRRGQEARLRCSPMKGHSHVYWYRQLPEEGLKFMVYLQKENIIDESGMPKERFSAEFPKEGPSILRIQQVVRGDSAAYFCASSPPGQEKAFFGQGTRLTVV.

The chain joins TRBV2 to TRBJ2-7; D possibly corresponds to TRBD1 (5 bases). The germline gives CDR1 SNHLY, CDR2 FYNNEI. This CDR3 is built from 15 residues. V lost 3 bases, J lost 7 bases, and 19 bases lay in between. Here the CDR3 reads CASSETAGYLGEQYF. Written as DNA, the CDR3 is TGTGCCAGCAGTGAGACGGCAGGGTATTTGGGGGAGCAGTACTTC.